This T cell receptor (beta chain) came from a study of regulatory T cells in long-lasting Graves disease. Whole-study results and caveats: Accuracy may have been reduced by the small sample size. When disease was persistent, TRBV28, TRBJ1-2 and TRBJ2-5 were the favored segments.

This CDR3 is built from 17 residues. V lost 1 base to trimming and J lost 0 bases; unmatched junction nucleotides: 9. In germline, CDR1 is MGHRA, CDR2 YSYEKL. About this clonotype itself: The antigen is undetermined.

Indicated time point: persistent/refractory GD, antithyroid drugs over 5 years with positive TRAb. Extracted PBMC RNA gave rise to the TCR library. Construction of TCR beta libraries relied on iRepertoire HTBI primers and on Arm-PCR targeting CDR3 regions. Each CDR3 protein is one row after TCRdb ran MiXCR on the multiplex PCR reads. The sample records fewer than 450,000 distinct CDR3 sequences, roughly a quarter being singletons. The TCR originated in a female donor with Graves disease. The source was peripheral blood mononuclear cells (PBMCs), collected when the disease was refractory, from a patient treated with antithyroid drugs. The chain links TRBV4-1 to TRBJ2-7; 7 bases map to TRBD2. The CDR3: CASSQGVNLADSYEQYF. The CDR3 region has the DNA TGCGCCAGCAGCCAAGGTGTGAATCTAGCGGACTCCTACGAGCAGTACTTC.